The 4 T cell receptor beta chains below come from one sample, sequenced in a study of blood T cells in healthy people across ages. With a J-beta primer mix and a sample-barcoded 5' primer, a second PCR ran about 7 to 12 cycles. TCRdb called the 5' RACE reads again in MiXCR, with one record for every CDR3 protein. The data contain around 1,000,000 distinct CDR3 sequences, roughly 24% of them singletons. These records were also assigned to another study, of T cells of mothers and their children.

The sample consisted of blood. The receptor source for this set is a girl aged 2 to 10 in good health.

This clonotype was counted between two and nine times. The chain links TRBV7-2 to TRBJ1-1; no firm D call. The CDR3 runs to 14 residues. The germline V and J ends were trimmed by 4 bases and 5 bases, with 14 bases remaining between them. Germline CDR1 reads SGHTA; CDR2 reads FQGNSA. The CDR3 sequence: CASSSIRGGTEAFF. CDR3 in DNA: TGTGCCAGCAGCTCTATTCGGGGAGGGACTGAAGCTTTCTTT. Variable domain in full (rest from reference TRBV7-2 and TRBJ1-1): GAGVSQSPSNKVTEKGKDVELRCDPISGHTALYWYRQSLGQGLEFLIYFQGNSAPDKSGLPSDRFSAERTGGSVSTLTIQRTQQEDSAVYLCASSSIRGGTEAFFGQGTRLTVV.

This clonotype was seen a few times. The rearrangement links TRBV3-1 to TRBJ2-4; no reliable D call. Per germline, CDR1 LGHDT and CDR2 YNNKEL (reference sequence). V was trimmed by 2 bases and J by 0 bases, leaving 17 bases between them. The CDR3 spans 18 residues. CDR3 DNA: TGTGCCAGCAGCCAAAAGGATCGGCATCTTAGAGCCAAAAACATTCAGTACTTC. This sequence encodes CASSQKDRHLRAKNIQYF.

V and J are TRBV4-1 and TRBJ2-1; no firm D call. V lost 2 bases, J lost 1 base, and 12 bases lay in between. Germline V lookup: CDR1 MGHRA, CDR2 YSYEKL. This CDR3 region has 16 residues. This chain's CDR3 is CASSQSRHPSYNEQFF. The CDR3 DNA reads as TGCGCCAGCAGCCAATCGCGACACCCGTCCTACAATGAGCAGTTCTTC.

The rearrangement links TRBV9 to TRBJ1-6, with a tentative D call TRBD1 (6 bases). V dropped 3 bases and J dropped 8 bases, with 15 bases sitting between them. The CDR3 is 15 amino acids. Looked up from germline, CDR1 is SGDLS and CDR2 is YYNGEE. The CDR3: CASSADDRSYSPLHF. CDR3 DNA sequence: TGTGCCAGCAGCGCCGACGACAGGTCATATTCACCCCTCCACTTT.